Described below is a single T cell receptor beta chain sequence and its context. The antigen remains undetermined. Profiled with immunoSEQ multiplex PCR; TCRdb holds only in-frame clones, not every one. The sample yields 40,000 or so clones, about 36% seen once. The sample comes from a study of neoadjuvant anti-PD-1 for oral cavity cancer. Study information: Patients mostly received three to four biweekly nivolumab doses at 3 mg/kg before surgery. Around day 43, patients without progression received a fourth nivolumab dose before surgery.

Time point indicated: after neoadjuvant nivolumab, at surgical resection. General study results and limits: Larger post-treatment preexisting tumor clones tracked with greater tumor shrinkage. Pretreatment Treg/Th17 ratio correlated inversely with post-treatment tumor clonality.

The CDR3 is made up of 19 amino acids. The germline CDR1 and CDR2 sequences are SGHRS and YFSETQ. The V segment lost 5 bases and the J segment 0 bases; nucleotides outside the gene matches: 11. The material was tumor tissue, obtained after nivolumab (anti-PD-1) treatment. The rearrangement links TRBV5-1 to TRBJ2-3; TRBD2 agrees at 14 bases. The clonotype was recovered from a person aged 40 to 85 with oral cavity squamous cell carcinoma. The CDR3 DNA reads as TGCGCCAGCAGAGTTGGACTAGCGGGAGGAATCGCTAGCACAGATACGCAGTATTTT. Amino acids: CASRVGLAGGIASTDTQYF.